Listed below are T cell receptor beta chains from one sample, sequenced in a study of response to subunit inactivated influenza vaccine. TCRdb called the RT-PCR reads again in MiXCR, with one record for every CDR3 protein. Among under 750,000 distinct CDR3 sequences listed, approximately 10% were seen once. Material: PBMCs from blood, obtained on the day of vaccination. The receptors were sampled from a man aged 50 to 60 who received an inactivated influenza vaccine. CDR3s include the opening cysteine and the closing phenylalanine or tryptophan. The D gene is left open where the match is weak. Expanded clones get a size class; other rows say once, few or many, or leave the size out.

D gene: NA; J gene: TRBJ2-7; clone size: NA; V gene: TRBV20-1; CDR3 protein: CSAYRVGTPSEQYF; CDR3 DNA: TGCAGTGCCTACAGGGTTGGGACCCCCAGCGAGCAGTACTTC
D gene: TRBD2; J gene: TRBJ2-1; clone size: NA; V gene: TRBV5-1; CDR3 protein: CASSLGGSGGTYNEQFF; CDR3 DNA: TGCGCCAGCAGCTTGGGAGGTAGCGGGGGGACCTACAATGAGCAGTTCTTC
D gene: TRBD1; J gene: TRBJ2-7; clone size: many; V gene: TRBV5-5; CDR3 protein: CASSLRTGAREQYF; CDR3 DNA: TGTGCCAGCAGCTTGCGGACAGGGGCGCGGGAGCAGTACTTC
D gene: TRBD1; J gene: TRBJ2-3; clone size: NA; V gene: TRBV11-2; CDR3 protein: CASSSQTGGSDTQYF; CDR3 DNA: TGTGCCAGCAGCTCCCAGACAGGGGGCTCAGATACGCAGTATTTT
D gene: NA; J gene: TRBJ2-1; clone size: NA; V gene: TRBV15; CDR3 protein: CATSRDGSVRPNNEQFF; CDR3 DNA: TGTGCCACCAGCAGAGATGGGTCGGTCCGACCAAACAATGAGCAGTTCTTC
D gene: NA; J gene: TRBJ1-1; clone size: many; V gene: TRBV12-3/TRBV12-4; CDR3 protein: CASSLGGRNTEAFF; CDR3 DNA: TGCGCCAGCAGCTTGGGTGGGAGGAACACTGAAGCTTTCTTT
D gene: NA; J gene: TRBJ1-2; clone size: few; V gene: TRBV3-1; CDR3 protein: CASSQGTLYGYTF; CDR3 DNA: TGTGCCAGCAGCCAAGGGACTCTCTATGGCTACACCTTC
D gene: TRBD2; J gene: TRBJ2-5; clone size: few; V gene: TRBV20-1; CDR3 protein: CSATTSAVWTQYF; CDR3 DNA: TGCAGTGCTACCACTAGCGCCGTATGGACCCAGTACTTC
D gene: TRBD1; J gene: TRBJ2-1; clone size: NA; V gene: TRBV2; CDR3 protein: CASSEAGQGWGNEQFF; CDR3 DNA: TGTGCCAGCAGTGAAGCCGGACAGGGTTGGGGCAATGAGCAGTTCTTC
D gene: NA; J gene: TRBJ2-3; clone size: few; V gene: TRBV6-5; CDR3 protein: CASSYSGGRSSDTQYF; CDR3 DNA: TGTGCCAGCAGTTACTCGGGTGGGAGATCATCAGATACGCAGTATTTT
D gene: NA; J gene: TRBJ1-4; clone size: few; V gene: TRBV20-1; CDR3 protein: CSARDRGQSNEKLFF; CDR3 DNA: TGCAGTGCTAGAGATCGAGGACAGAGTAATGAAAAACTGTTTTTT
D gene: NA; J gene: TRBJ2-2; clone size: many; V gene: TRBV5-6; CDR3 protein: CASSVGTPELFF; CDR3 DNA: TGTGCCAGCAGCGTCGGGACTCCGGAGCTGTTTTTT
D gene: NA; J gene: TRBJ2-4; clone size: NA; V gene: TRBV20-1; CDR3 protein: CSAKHGVDIQYF; CDR3 DNA: TGCAGTGCTAAACATGGTGTTGACATTCAGTACTTC
D gene: NA; J gene: TRBJ2-3; clone size: NA; V gene: TRBV9; CDR3 protein: CASSGLDTSTDTQYF; CDR3 DNA: TGTGCCAGCAGCGGACTAGACACTAGCACAGATACGCAGTATTTT
D gene: NA; J gene: TRBJ2-7; clone size: few; V gene: TRBV7-9; CDR3 protein: CASSLTSEGLTYEQYF; CDR3 DNA: TGTGCCAGCAGCTTAACATCCGAGGGCCTAACCTACGAGCAGTACTTC
D gene: NA; J gene: TRBJ2-1; clone size: NA; V gene: TRBV2; CDR3 protein: CAIRDPGNEQFF; CDR3 DNA: TGTGCCATCCGGGACCCGGGGAATGAGCAGTTCTTC
D gene: NA; J gene: TRBJ2-1; clone size: NA; V gene: TRBV30; CDR3 protein: CAWRASYNEQFF; CDR3 DNA: TGTGCCTGGAGGGCCTCCTACAATGAGCAGTTCTTC
D gene: TRBD1; J gene: TRBJ1-4; clone size: NA; V gene: TRBV10-3; CDR3 protein: CAISGQGSNEKLFF; CDR3 DNA: TGTGCCATCAGTGGACAGGGGTCTAATGAAAAACTGTTTTTT
D gene: NA; J gene: TRBJ2-7; clone size: NA; V gene: TRBV28; CDR3 protein: CASSPEIQRSYEQYF; CDR3 DNA: TGTGCCAGCAGTCCCGAAATACAACGCTCCTACGAGCAGTACTTC
D gene: TRBD2; J gene: TRBJ2-3; clone size: NA; V gene: TRBV20-1; CDR3 protein: CSASSGGGGAGDTQYF; CDR3 DNA: TGCAGTGCTAGCTCAGGTGGCGGGGGGGCCGGAGATACGCAGTATTTT
D gene: TRBD1; J gene: TRBJ2-7; clone size: NA; V gene: TRBV28; CDR3 protein: CASSRQGAPYEQYF; CDR3 DNA: TGTGCCAGCAGTCGACAGGGGGCCCCCTACGAGCAGTACTTC
D gene: NA; J gene: TRBJ2-6; clone size: once; V gene: TRBV6-2/TRBV6-3; CDR3 protein: CASSWTTPWANVLTF; CDR3 DNA: TGTGCCAGCAGTTGGACAACCCCTTGGGCCAACGTCCTGACTTTC
D gene: NA; J gene: TRBJ1-6; clone size: many; V gene: TRBV28; CDR3 protein: CASLDSLNSPLHF; CDR3 DNA: TGTGCCAGTCTGGACAGCTTGAATTCACCCCTCCACTTT
D gene: NA; J gene: TRBJ1-1; clone size: NA; V gene: TRBV5-1; CDR3 protein: CASSLPGAEAFF; CDR3 DNA: TGCGCCAGCAGCCTTCCCGGAGCTGAAGCTTTCTTT
D gene: TRBD1; J gene: TRBJ1-1; clone size: NA; V gene: TRBV5-1; CDR3 protein: CASSSRTGSVVNTEAFF; CDR3 DNA: TGCGCCAGCAGCTCAAGGACAGGTTCGGTTGTGAACACTGAAGCTTTCTTT
D gene: NA; J gene: TRBJ2-7; clone size: NA; V gene: TRBV7-8; CDR3 protein: CASSSRLQLYEQYF; CDR3 DNA: TGTGCCAGCAGCAGCCGATTGCAGCTTTACGAGCAGTACTTC
D gene: NA; J gene: TRBJ2-5; clone size: few; V gene: TRBV5-4; CDR3 protein: CASSSVLSLGTQYF; CDR3 DNA: TGTGCCAGCAGCTCCGTCTTATCCTTAGGGACCCAGTACTTC
D gene: NA; J gene: TRBJ1-1; clone size: few; V gene: TRBV29-1; CDR3 protein: CSGLRGSTEAFF; CDR3 DNA: TGCAGCGGACTAAGGGGTAGCACTGAAGCTTTCTTT
D gene: NA; J gene: TRBJ2-5; clone size: few; V gene: TRBV7-2; CDR3 protein: CASSLEFQGQTQYF; CDR3 DNA: TGTGCCAGCAGCTTAGAGTTCCAGGGCCAGACCCAGTACTTC
D gene: TRBD1; J gene: TRBJ2-4; clone size: few; V gene: TRBV28; CDR3 protein: CASSSGQAVTKNIQYF; CDR3 DNA: TGTGCCAGCAGTTCAGGACAGGCAGTTACTAAAAACATTCAGTACTTC
D gene: NA; J gene: TRBJ1-1; clone size: few; V gene: TRBV27; CDR3 protein: CASKIWAGTEAFF; CDR3 DNA: TGTGCCAGCAAGATTTGGGCAGGGACTGAAGCTTTCTTT
D gene: TRBD2; J gene: TRBJ2-1; clone size: NA; V gene: TRBV18; CDR3 protein: CASSPPGGPANEQFF; CDR3 DNA: TGTGCCAGCTCACCACCGGGAGGGCCGGCGAATGAGCAGTTCTTC
D gene: TRBD2; J gene: TRBJ2-1; clone size: few; V gene: TRBV28; CDR3 protein: CASRKSGNSYNEQFF; CDR3 DNA: TGTGCCAGCAGAAAAAGCGGGAACTCCTACAATGAGCAGTTCTTC
D gene: TRBD1; J gene: TRBJ2-3; clone size: NA; V gene: TRBV5-4; CDR3 protein: CASSLAQDRSTDTQYF; CDR3 DNA: TGTGCCAGCAGCTTGGCGCAGGACAGGTCAACAGATACGCAGTATTTT
D gene: TRBD1; J gene: TRBJ2-7; clone size: many; V gene: TRBV12-3/TRBV12-4; CDR3 protein: CASSFGDRGYEQYF; CDR3 DNA: TGTGCCAGCAGTTTTGGGGACAGGGGTTACGAGCAGTACTTC
D gene: NA; J gene: TRBJ2-5; clone size: many; V gene: TRBV5-1; CDR3 protein: CASSLPGQETQYF; CDR3 DNA: TGCGCCAGCAGCTTGCCAGGCCAAGAGACCCAGTACTTC
D gene: NA; J gene: TRBJ2-5; clone size: few; V gene: TRBV12-3/TRBV12-4; CDR3 protein: CASSSWGRPRAQYF; CDR3 DNA: TGTGCCAGCAGCTCCTGGGGGCGGCCCCGGGCCCAGTACTTC
D gene: NA; J gene: TRBJ2-1; clone size: few; V gene: TRBV20-1; CDR3 protein: CSALGIDVASRFNNEQFF; CDR3 DNA: TGCAGTGCCCTCGGGATTGATGTAGCCTCCAGATTTAACAATGAGCAGTTCTTC
D gene: NA; J gene: TRBJ2-7; clone size: few; V gene: TRBV11-3; CDR3 protein: CASSSGETYEQYF; CDR3 DNA: TGTGCCAGCAGCTCCGGGGAAACCTACGAGCAGTACTTC
D gene: NA; J gene: TRBJ2-2; clone size: NA; V gene: TRBV19; CDR3 protein: CASSPLGRLNTGELFF; CDR3 DNA: TGTGCCAGTAGTCCCCTGGGACGGCTGAACACCGGGGAGCTGTTTTTT